The sample holds a few counts of the clone carrying this T cell receptor beta chain. No antigen is known for it. The CDR3 is 13 residues long. Trimming removed 3 bases at V and 5 bases at J, with 10 bases between. The germline CDR1 and CDR2 sequences are WSHSY and SAAADI. This specimen comes from a study of Tregs in tolerant kidney transplant recipients. The nonmyeloablative bone marrow transplants came from related graft donors, with transient mixed chimerism. General observations from the study: Expanding Tregs on activated donor B cells appeared to best identify donor-specific TCRbeta clones. Donor-specific Treg expansion exceeded global Treg expansion in tolerant patients, suggesting antigen drive. Some patients' samples used different primers over time, so nucleotide sequences weren't comparable.

Clones were read by immunoSEQ multiplex PCR, and TCRdb kept only the in-frame ones, dropping some. Here the sample spans approximately 81,000 clones, 90% to 95% being singletons. The TCR sequence derives from a human patient who received a combined kidney and bone marrow transplant. The graft donor may account for some of the T cells. The sample in question was CD4+ T cells from blood (PBMCs), obtained 24 months after the transplant. The gene calls are TRBV10-2 and TRBJ1-2; no definite D call. CDR3 bases: TGCGCCAGCAGTGATACGGGAGAGTATGGCTACACCTTC. Its translation is CASSDTGEYGYTF.